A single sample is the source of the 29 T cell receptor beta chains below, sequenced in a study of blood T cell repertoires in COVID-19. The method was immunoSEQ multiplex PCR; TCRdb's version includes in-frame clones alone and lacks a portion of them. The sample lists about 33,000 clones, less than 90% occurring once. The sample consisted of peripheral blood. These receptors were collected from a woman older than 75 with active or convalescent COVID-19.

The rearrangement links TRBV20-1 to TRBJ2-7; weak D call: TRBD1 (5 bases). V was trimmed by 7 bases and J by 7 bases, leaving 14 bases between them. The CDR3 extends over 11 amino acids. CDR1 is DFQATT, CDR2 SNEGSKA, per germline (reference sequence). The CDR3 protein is CSVTWAGEQYF. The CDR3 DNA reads TGCAGTGTCACATGGGCAGGGGAGCAGTACTTC.

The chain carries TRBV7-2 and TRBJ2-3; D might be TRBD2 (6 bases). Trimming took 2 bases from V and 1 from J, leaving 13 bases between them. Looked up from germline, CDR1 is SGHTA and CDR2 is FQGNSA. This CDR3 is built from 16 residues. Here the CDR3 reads CASSLYTSRGTDTQYF. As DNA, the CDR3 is TGTGCCAGCAGCTTATACACTAGCAGGGGCACAGATACGCAGTATTTT.

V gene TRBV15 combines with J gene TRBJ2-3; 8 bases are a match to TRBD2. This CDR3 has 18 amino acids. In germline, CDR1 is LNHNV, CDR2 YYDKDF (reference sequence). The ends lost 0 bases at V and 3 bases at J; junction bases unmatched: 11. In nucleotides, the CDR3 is TGTGCCACCAGCAGAGATGTAGCAGGACTAGCAGGGACAGATACGCAGTATTTT. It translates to CATSRDVAGLAGTDTQYF.

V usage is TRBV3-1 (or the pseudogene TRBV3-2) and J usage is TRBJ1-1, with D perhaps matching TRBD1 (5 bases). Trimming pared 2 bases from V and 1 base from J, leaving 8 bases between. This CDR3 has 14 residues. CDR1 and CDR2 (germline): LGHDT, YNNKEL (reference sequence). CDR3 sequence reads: CASSQPTANTEAFF. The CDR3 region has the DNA TGTGCCAGCAGCCAACCGACAGCGAACACTGAAGCTTTCTTT.

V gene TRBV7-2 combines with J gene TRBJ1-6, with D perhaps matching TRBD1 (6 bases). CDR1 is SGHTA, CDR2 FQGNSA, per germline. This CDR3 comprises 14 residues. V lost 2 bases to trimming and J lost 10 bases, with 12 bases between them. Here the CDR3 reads CASSLRGRQSPLHF. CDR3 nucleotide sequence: TGTGCCAGCAGCTTAAGGGGGAGACAGTCACCCCTCCACTTT.

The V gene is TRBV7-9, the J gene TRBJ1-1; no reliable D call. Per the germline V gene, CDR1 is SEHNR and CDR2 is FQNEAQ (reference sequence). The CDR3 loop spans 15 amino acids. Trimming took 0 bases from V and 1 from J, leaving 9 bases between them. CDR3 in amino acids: CASSLAAGSNTEAFF. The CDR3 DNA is TGTGCCAGCAGCTTAGCCGCGGGGTCGAACACTGAAGCTTTCTTT.

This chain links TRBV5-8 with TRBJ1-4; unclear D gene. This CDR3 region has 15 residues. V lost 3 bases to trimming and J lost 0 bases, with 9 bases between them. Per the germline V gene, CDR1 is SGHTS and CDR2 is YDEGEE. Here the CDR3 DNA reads TGTGCCAGCAGCTCCCGACGGGCAACTAATGAAAAACTGTTTTTT. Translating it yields CASSSRRATNEKLFF.

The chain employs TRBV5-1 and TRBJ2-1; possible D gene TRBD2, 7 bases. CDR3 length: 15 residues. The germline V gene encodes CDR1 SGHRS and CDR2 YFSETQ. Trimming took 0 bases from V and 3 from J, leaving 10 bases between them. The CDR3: CASSLVGGLYNEQFF. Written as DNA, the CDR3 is TGCGCCAGCAGCTTGGTGGGGGGGCTCTACAATGAGCAGTTCTTC.

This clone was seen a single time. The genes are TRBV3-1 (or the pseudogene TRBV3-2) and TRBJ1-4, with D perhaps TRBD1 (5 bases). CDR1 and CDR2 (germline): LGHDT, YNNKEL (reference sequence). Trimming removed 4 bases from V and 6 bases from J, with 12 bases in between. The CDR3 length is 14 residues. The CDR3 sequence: CASSLGGTYEKLFF. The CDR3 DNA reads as TGTGCCAGCAGCCTGGGGGGAACCTATGAAAAACTGTTTTTT.

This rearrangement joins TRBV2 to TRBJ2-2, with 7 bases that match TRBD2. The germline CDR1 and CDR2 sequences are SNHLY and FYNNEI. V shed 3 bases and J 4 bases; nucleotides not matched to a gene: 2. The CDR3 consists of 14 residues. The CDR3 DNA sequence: TGTGCCAGCAGTGATTGGGGGGGCACCGGGGAGCTGTTTTTT. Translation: CASSDWGGTGELFF.

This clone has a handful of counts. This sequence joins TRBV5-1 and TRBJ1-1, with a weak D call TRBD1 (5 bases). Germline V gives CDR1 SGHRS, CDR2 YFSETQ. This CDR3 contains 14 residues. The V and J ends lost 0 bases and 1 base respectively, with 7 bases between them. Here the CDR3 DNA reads TGCGCCAGCAGCTTGGCCGGACAGAACACTGAAGCTTTCTTT. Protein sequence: CASSLAGQNTEAFF.

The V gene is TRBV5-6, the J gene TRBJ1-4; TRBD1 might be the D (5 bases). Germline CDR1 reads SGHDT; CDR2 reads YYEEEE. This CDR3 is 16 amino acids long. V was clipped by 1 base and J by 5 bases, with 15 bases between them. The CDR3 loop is CASSLKIRAGNEKLFF. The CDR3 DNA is TGTGCCAGCAGCTTGAAGATTCGGGCAGGGAATGAAAAACTGTTTTTT.

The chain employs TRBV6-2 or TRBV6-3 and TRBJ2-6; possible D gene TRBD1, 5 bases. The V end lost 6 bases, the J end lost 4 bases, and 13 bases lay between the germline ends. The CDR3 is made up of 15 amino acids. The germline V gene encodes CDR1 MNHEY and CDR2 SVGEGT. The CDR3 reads CASSPGGAGANVLTF. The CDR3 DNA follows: TGTGCCAGCAGCCCAGGTGGGGCCGGGGCCAACGTCCTGACTTTC.

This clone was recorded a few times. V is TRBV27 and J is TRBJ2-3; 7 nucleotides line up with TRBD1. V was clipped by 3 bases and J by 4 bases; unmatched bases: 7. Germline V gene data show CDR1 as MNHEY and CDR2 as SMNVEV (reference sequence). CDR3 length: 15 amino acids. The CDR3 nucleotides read TGTGCCAGCAGTTTTTATGACAGGGTGGCAGATACGCAGTATTTT. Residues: CASSFYDRVADTQYF.

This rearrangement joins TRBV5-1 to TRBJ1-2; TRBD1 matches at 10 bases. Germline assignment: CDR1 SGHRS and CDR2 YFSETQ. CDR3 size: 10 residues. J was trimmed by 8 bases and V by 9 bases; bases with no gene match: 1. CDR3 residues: CAKTGGGYTF. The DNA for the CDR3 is TGCGCCAAGACAGGGGGCGGCTACACCTTC.

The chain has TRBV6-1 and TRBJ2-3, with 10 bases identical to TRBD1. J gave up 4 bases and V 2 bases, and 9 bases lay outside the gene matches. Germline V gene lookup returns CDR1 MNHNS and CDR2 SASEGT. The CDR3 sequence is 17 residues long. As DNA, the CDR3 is TGTGCCAGCAGTGAAAAGGGACAGGGGCTAGTGGCAGATACGCAGTATTTT. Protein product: CASSEKGQGLVADTQYF.

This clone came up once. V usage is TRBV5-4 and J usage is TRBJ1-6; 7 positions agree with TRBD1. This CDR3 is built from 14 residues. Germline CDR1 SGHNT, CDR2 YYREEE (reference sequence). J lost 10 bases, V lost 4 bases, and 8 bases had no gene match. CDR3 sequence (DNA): TGTGCCAGCAGCACAGACAGGGTCAAATCACCCCTCCACTTT. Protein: CASSTDRVKSPLHF.

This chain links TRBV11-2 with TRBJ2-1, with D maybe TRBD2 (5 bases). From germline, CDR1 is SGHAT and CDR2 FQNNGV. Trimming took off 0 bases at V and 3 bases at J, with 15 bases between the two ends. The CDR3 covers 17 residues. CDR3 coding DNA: TGTGCCAGCAGCTTAGACAGGCTAGCCCTTTTCTACAATGAGCAGTTCTTC. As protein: CASSLDRLALFYNEQFF.

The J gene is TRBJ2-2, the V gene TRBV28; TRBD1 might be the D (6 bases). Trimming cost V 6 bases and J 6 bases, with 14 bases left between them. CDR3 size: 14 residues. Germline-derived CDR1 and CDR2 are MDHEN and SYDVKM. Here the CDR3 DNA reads TGTGCCAGCAGAACCGGGACAACGGCCGGGGAGCTGTTTTTT. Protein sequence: CASRTGTTAGELFF.

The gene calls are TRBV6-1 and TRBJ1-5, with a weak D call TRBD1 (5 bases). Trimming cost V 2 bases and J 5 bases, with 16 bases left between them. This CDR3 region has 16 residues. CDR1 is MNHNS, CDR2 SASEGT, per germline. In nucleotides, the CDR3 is TGTGCCAGCAGTGAATCCCTAGGGAGGGGAGATCAGCCCCAGCATTTT. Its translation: CASSESLGRGDQPQHF.

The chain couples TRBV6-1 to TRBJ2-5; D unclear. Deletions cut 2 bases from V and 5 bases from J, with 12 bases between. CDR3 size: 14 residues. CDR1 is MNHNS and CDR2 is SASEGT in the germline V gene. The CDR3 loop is CASSELFPSETQYF. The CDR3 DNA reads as TGTGCCAGCAGTGAATTGTTCCCTTCTGAGACCCAGTACTTC.

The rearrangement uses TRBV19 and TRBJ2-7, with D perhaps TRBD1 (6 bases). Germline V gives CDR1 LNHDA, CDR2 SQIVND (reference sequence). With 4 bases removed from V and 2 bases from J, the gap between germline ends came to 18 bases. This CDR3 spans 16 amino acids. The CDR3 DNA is TGTGCCAGTAGTACTTCGAACAGGGTAATGACCTACGAGCAGTACTTC. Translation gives CASSTSNRVMTYEQYF.

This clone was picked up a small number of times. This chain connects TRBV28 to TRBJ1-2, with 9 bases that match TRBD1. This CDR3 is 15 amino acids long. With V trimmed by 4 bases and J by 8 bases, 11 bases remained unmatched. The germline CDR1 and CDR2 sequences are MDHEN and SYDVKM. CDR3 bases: TGTGCCAGCAGTTCAATGGGACAGGGACTTGGCGGCTACACCTTC. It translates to CASSSMGQGLGGYTF.

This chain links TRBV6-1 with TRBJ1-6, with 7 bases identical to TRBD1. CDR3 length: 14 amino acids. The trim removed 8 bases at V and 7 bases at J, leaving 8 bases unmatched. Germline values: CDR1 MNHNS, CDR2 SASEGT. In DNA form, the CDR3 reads TGTGCCAGCCGGGGGACAGCGTTAAATTCACCCCTCCACTTT. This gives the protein CASRGTALNSPLHF.

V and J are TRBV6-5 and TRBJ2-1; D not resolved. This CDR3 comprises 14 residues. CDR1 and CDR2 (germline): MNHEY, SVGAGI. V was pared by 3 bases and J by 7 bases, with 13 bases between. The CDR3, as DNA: TGTGCCAGCAGTTATCGGGTTGGCTTAAATGAGCAGTTCTTC. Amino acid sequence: CASSYRVGLNEQFF.

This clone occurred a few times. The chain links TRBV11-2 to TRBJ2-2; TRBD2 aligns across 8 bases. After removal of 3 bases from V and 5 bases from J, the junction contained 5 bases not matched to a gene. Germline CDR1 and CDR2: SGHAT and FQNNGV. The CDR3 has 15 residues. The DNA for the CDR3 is TGTGCCAGCAGCTTTGGGCGGGGGGATACCGGGGAGCTGTTTTTT. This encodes CASSFGRGDTGELFF. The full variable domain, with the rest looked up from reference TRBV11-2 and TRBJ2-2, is EAGVAQSPRYKIIEKRQSVAFWCNPISGHATLYWYQQILGQGPKLLIQFQNNGVVDDSQLPKDRFSAERLKGVDSTLKIQPAKLEDSAVYLCASSFGRGDTGELFFGEGSRLTVL.

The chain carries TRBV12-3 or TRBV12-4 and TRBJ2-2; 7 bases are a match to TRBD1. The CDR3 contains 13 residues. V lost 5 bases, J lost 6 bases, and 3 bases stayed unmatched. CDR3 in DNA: TGTGCCAGCAGTGCCGGACAGGCCGGGGAGCTGTTTTTT. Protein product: CASSAGQAGELFF.

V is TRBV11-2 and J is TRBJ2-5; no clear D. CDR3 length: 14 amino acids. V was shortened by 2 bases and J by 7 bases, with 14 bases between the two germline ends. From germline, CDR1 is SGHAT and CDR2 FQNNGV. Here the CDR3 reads CASSLSQLGGTQYF. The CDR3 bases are TGTGCCAGCAGCTTATCACAGCTCGGTGGGACCCAGTACTTC. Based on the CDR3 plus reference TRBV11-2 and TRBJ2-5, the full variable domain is EAGVAQSPRYKIIEKRQSVAFWCNPISGHATLYWYQQILGQGPKLLIQFQNNGVVDDSQLPKDRFSAERLKGVDSTLKIQPAKLEDSAVYLCASSLSQLGGTQYFGPGTRLLVL.

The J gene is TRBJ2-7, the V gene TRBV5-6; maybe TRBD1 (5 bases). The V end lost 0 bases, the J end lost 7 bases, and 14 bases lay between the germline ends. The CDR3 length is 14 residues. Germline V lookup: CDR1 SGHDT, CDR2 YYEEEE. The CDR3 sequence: CASSLVGRVGEQYF. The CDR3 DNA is TGTGCCAGCAGCTTGGTTGGCAGGGTCGGAGAGCAGTACTTC.